The following is a TCR beta chain sequence with its context. What it recognizes is unknown. The data are from a study of shared clonotypes between healthy human individuals. For the study at large: CD4 naive and CD4 memory each took three plates per donor, while CD8 naive took two and CD8 memory one.

The CDR3 runs 15 residues. Germline-derived CDR1 and CDR2 are MNHEY and SMNVEV (reference sequence). The ends were cut back, 2 bases at V and 2 bases at J, with 13 bases in the middle. Researchers ran the assay at a deep level. Using immunoSEQ multiplex PCR, the repertoire was profiled, and TCRdb retains in-frame clones only, with some absent. There are roughly 700,000 clones in the sample; around 67% occur only once, and over 1.5% lies in the top ten. Regarding the study as a whole: What naive subsets generally showed was a larger estimated richness than memory subsets showed.

The TCR sequence derives from a woman aged 25-40 years in good health. This chain links TRBV27 with TRBJ2-7; possibly TRBD1 for D (6 bases). The sequenced sample was memory CD4+ T cells sorted from blood. Subset denoted: CD45RA-negative fraction. The CDR3 nucleotides are TGTGCCAGCAGTTTAATCGGGACAAGGACCTACGAGCAGTACTTC. Its protein product is CASSLIGTRTYEQYF.